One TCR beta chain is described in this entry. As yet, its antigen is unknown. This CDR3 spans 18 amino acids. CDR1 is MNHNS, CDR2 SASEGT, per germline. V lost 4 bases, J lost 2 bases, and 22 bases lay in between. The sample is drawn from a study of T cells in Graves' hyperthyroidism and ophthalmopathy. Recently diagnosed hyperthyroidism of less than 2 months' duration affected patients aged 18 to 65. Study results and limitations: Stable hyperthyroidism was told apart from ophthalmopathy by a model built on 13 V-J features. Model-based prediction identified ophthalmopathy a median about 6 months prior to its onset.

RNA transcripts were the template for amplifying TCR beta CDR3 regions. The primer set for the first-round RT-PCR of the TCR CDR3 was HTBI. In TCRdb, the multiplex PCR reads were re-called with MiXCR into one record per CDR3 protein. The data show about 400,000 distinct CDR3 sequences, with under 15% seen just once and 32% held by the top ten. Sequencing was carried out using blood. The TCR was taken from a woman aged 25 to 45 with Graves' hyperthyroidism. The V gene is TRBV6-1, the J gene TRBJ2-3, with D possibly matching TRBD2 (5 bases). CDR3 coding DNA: TGTGCCAGCAGTGTTAAGAAGGGCGGGCAGGTAATCACAGATACGCAGTATTTT. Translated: CASSVKKGGQVITDTQYF.